This record concerns one T cell receptor (beta chain) sequence. CDR1 is SGHAT, CDR2 FQNNGV, per germline. This CDR3 comprises 14 residues. Trimming shortened V by 4 bases and J by 0 bases, and 9 bases separated the two germline ends. This record belongs to a study of shared clonotypes between healthy human individuals. Original handling: Filtering of immunoSEQ junctional sequences could not match full-length read filtering. TCRdb keeps only in-frame clones here, not all; method: immunoSEQ multiplex PCR. Clone size and V and J calls were adopted from that table, with D and trimming inferred from the DNA. The repertoire holds over a million clones, with around 74% as singletons.

This sequence was found in a man aged 18 to 30 in good health. The source material was memory CD4+ T cells sorted from blood. As to subset: CD45RA-negative fraction. The genes are TRBV11-2 and TRBJ1-2, with D perhaps matching TRBD1 (6 bases). The CDR3 is CASSSGVTNYGYTF. The CDR3 DNA is TGTGCCAGCAGCTCAGGGGTGACTAACTATGGCTACACCTTC. The full variable domain, its missing parts supplied by reference TRBV11-2 and TRBJ1-2, is EAGVAQSPRYKIIEKRQSVAFWCNPISGHATLYWYQQILGQGPKLLIQFQNNGVVDDSQLPKDRFSAERLKGVDSTLKIQPAKLEDSAVYLCASSSGVTNYGYTFGSGTRLTVV.